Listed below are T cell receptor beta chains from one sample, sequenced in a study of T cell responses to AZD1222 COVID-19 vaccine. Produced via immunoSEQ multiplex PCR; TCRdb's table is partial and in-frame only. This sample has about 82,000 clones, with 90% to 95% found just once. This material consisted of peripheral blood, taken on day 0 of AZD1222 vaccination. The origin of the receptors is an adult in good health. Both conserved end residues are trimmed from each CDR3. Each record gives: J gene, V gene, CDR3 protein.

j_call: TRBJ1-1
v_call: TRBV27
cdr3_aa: ASSFSLNTEAF

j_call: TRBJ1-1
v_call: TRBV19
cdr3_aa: ASSTGPMNTEAF

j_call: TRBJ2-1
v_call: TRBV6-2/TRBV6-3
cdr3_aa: ASSPPRGRGGQGEQF

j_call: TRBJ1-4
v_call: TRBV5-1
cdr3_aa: ASSLDRGSEKLF

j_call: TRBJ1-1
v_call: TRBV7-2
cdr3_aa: ASSPDRGGTEAF

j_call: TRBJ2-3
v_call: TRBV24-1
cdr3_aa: ATSATSLTDTQY

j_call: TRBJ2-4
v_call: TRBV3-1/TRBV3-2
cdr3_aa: ASSQDPLGIQY

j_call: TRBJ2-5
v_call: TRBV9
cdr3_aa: ASSVGIAASQETQY

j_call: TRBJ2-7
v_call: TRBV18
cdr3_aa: ASSPRGVHAEQY

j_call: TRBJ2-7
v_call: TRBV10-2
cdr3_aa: ASREAYEQY

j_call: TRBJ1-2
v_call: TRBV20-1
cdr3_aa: SASITGDPGYT

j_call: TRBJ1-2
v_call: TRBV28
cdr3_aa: ASSFGGSDGYT

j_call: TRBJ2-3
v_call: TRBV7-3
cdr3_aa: ASSPSGTSTDTQY

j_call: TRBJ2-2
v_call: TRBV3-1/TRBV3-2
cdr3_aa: ASNRPQGSGELF

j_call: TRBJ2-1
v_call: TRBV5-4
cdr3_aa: ASSLARGGPLNEQF

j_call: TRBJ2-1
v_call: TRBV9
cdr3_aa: ASSVRGQSYNEQF

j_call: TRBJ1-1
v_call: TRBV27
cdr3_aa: ASSLRGKNTEAF

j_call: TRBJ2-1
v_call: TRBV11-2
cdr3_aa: ASSRRTGSNEQF

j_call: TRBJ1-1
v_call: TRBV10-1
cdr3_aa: ASILLNTEAF

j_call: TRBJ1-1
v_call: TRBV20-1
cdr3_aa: SASSTGIAF

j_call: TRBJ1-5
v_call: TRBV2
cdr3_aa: ASGERGLGQPQH

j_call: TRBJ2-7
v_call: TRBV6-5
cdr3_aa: ASSTGGTGRIGQY

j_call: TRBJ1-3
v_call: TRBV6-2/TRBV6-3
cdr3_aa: ASSSSMPGNTIY

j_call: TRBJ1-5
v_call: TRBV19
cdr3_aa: ASSHTGNQPQH

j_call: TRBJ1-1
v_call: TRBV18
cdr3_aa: ASSRQTNTEAF

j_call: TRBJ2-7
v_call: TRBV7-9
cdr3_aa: ASSSPGPSYEQY

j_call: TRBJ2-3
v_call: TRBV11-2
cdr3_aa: ASSLDQGLTDTQY

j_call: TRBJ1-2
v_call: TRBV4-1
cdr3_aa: ASSQDPTAYGYT

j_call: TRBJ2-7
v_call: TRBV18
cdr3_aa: ASSPSGTGGREQY

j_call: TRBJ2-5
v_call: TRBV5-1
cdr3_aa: ASSFRRGKETQY

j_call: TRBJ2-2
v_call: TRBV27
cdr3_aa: ASSPTGTGNTGELF

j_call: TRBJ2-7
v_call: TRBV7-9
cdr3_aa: ASSSPRLAGGLISHEQY

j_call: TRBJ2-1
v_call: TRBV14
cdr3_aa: ASSQELARDYNEQF

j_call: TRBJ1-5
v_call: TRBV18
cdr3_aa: ASSAGASNQPQH

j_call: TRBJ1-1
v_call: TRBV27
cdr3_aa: ASSSPGQENTEAF

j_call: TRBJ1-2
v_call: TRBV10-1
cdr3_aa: ASSADREGYGYT

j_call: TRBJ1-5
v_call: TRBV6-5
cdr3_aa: ASRRTSGDQPQH

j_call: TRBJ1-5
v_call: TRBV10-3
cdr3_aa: AISESGPSNQPQH

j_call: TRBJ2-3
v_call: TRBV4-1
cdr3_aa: ASSQDGLAGLDTQY

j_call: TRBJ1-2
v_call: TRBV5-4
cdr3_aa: ASSLDRGYGYT

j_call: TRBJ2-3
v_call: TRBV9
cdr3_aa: ASSVGGRGTPSADTQY

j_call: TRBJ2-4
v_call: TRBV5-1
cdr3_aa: ASSSTGTANIQY